Listed below are T cell receptor beta chains from one sample, sequenced in a study of blood T cell repertoires in COVID-19. Profiled with immunoSEQ multiplex PCR; TCRdb holds only in-frame clones, not every one. The sample holds fewer than 500,000 clones, approximately 90% seen once. The sample consisted of PBMCs or T cells enriched from blood (not recorded which). These receptors were collected from a woman under 40 with acute COVID-19. CDR3s include the opening cysteine and the closing phenylalanine or tryptophan. D genes are given only for firm matches. The size of a clone is reported for some rows only, either as once, few or many, or as a class for expanded clones.

len	d_gene	j_gene	v_gene	abundance	CDR3aa	CDR3nt
15	TRBD1	TRBJ2-7	TRBV25-1	NA	CASSGGTGGDYEQYF	TGTGCCAGCAGTGGAGGGACAGGGGGTGACTACGAGCAGTACTTC
16	NA	TRBJ2-3	TRBV2	NA	CASSALGTTNTDTQYF	TGTGCCAGCAGTGCCTTAGGGACAACGAACACAGATACGCAGTATTTT
13	NA	TRBJ1-3	TRBV27	NA	CASSTTAGNTIYF	TGTGCCAGCAGTACGACAGCTGGAAACACCATATATTTT
16	NA	TRBJ1-6	TRBV18	NA	CASSPHGSSYNSPLHF	TGTGCCAGCTCACCCCACGGGAGCTCCTATAATTCACCCCTCCACTTT
15	TRBD1	TRBJ1-4	TRBV25-1	NA	CASSVWSSGGEKLFF	TGTGCCAGCAGTGTTTGGTCCTCAGGGGGTGAAAAACTGTTTTTT
15	TRBD2	TRBJ2-3	TRBV29-1	few	CSVERSRGGADTQYF	TGCAGCGTTGAACGCTCTCGGGGGGGGGCAGATACGCAGTATTTT
16	NA	TRBJ1-5	TRBV27	NA	CASSPLMGGGNQPQHF	TGTGCCAGCAGTCCACTGATGGGGGGGGGCAATCAGCCCCAGCATTTT
15	NA	TRBJ1-2	TRBV9	NA	CASSGRRITESGYTF	TGTGCCAGCAGCGGTCGGAGGATAACGGAGAGTGGCTACACCTTC
16	NA	TRBJ1-1	TRBV5-1	NA	CASSSVLGGINTEAFF	TGCGCCAGCAGCTCCGTATTGGGGGGAATAAACACTGAAGCTTTCTTT
14	NA	TRBJ2-7	TRBV19	few	CASSRGSGNHEQYF	TGTGCCAGTTCCCGGGGGTCAGGGAACCACGAGCAGTACTTC
12	NA	TRBJ1-5	TRBV19	NA	CASRKHNQPQHF	TGTGCCAGTAGGAAACATAATCAGCCCCAGCATTTT